The source of this T cell receptor (beta chain) is a study of identical twins. Study-wide results and caveats: Invariant MAIT and iNKT cells are populations that could partly confound zero-insertion analyses. Recombination models fit unrelated individuals' TCR alpha sharing but underestimated twins'. Weaker excess twin sharing was seen among beta out-of-frame sequences.

Looked up from germline, CDR1 is MNHEY and CDR2 is SMNVEV (reference sequence). Germline trimming cut 5 bases from V and 2 bases from J; bases unmatched to any gene: 5. The CDR3 is 15 amino acids. This clonotype was counted between two and nine times. Its antigen is as yet unknown. A universal primer site was incorporated via template switching, and the cDNA contained unique molecular identifiers. Using its own MiXCR run on the 5' RACE reads, TCRdb lists one record per CDR3 protein. There are around 370,000 distinct CDR3 sequences in the sample; approximately 8.8% occur only once, and 7.5% to 9.5% lies in the top ten.

This TCR derives from a woman in her 50s in good health. The chain has TRBV27 and TRBJ2-1; 8 bases fit TRBD1. Sample: naive T cells sorted from blood. The CDR3 sequence: CASSPRQGTYNEQFF. In nucleotides, the CDR3 is TGTGCCAGCAGTCCCCGACAGGGGACCTACAATGAGCAGTTCTTC.